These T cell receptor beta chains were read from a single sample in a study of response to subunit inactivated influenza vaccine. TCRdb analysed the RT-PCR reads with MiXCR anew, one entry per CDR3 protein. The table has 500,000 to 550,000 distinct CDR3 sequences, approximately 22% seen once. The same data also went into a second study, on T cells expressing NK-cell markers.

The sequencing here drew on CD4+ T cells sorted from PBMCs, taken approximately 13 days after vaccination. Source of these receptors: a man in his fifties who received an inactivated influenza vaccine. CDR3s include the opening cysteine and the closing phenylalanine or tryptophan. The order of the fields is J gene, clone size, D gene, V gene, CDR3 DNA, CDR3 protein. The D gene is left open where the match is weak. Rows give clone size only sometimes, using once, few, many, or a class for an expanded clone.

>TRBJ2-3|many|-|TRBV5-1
TGTGCCAGCAGCCTACCTAGCACAGATACGCAGTATTTT
CASSLPSTDTQYF
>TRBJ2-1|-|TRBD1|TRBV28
TGTGCCAGCAGTTTTTTTCAGGGGGCTTACAATGAGCAGTTCTTC
CASSFFQGAYNEQFF
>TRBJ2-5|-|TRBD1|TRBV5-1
TGCGCCAGCAGCTTGTGGCCCGAGACAGGGGAGGAGACCCAGTACTTC
CASSLWPETGEETQYF
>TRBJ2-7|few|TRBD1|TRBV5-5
TGTGCCAGCAGCTTGGAGGGGGCGGTGAGCTCCTACGAGCAGTACTTC
CASSLEGAVSSYEQYF
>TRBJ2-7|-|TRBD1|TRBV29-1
TGCAGCGTTGAAGAACCCGGGACAGGGTCCCCCTCGGGCGAGCAGTACTTC
CSVEEPGTGSPSGEQYF
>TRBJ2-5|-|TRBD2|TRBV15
TGTGCCACCAGCAGACCCACTAGCGGGAGTGAGACCCAGTACTTC
CATSRPTSGSETQYF
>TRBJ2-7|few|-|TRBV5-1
TGCGCCAGCAGCTTGGGACAGGCTAGCTCCTACGAGCAGTACTTC
CASSLGQASSYEQYF
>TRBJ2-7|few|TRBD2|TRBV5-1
TGCGCCAGCAGCTTGGCCTATCGTGGCGGGGGGGCCAATTCCATTTACTACGAGCAGTACTTC
CASSLAYRGGGANSIYYEQYF
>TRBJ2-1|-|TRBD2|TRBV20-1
TGCAGTGCTCCGACTAGCGGGGGGACTAGCTCCTACAATGAGCAGTTCTTC
CSAPTSGGTSSYNEQFF
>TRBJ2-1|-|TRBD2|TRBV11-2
TGTGCCAGCAGCTTAGGACTAGCGGGAGGGGGACAGGAGCAGTTCTTC
CASSLGLAGGGQEQFF
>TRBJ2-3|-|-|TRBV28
TGTGCCAGCACAACCCAGAGTTTTAACACAGATACGCAGTATTTT
CASTTQSFNTDTQYF
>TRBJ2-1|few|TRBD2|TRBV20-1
TGCAGTGCTAGAGGGACTAGCGGGAGCTACAATGAGCAGTTCTTC
CSARGTSGSYNEQFF
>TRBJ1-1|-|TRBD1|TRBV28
TGTGCCAGCAATCCAGGGGGGAGCCTGAACACTGAAGCTTTCTTT
CASNPGGSLNTEAFF
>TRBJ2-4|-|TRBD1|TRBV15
TGTGCCACCAGCAGAGATCCGGGACAGGGGGCCAAAAACATTCAGTACTTC
CATSRDPGQGAKNIQYF
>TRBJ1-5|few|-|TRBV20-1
TGCAGTGCTAGAGATGTAGGGGAACAGCCCCAGCATTTT
CSARDVGEQPQHF
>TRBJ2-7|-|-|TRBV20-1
TGCAGTGCTAGATCCCTTCCCTACGAGCAGTACTTC
CSARSLPYEQYF
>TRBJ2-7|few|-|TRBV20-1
TGCAGTGCCCGATCTAGCGACGAGCAGTACTTC
CSARSSDEQYF
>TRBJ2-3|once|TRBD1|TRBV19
TGTGCCAGTAGCAAATACGGGACAGCAGGGGCAGATACGCAGTATTTT
CASSKYGTAGADTQYF
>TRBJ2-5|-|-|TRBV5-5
TGTGCCAGCAGCTTGGACACTAGCAGGAATCAAGAGACCCAGTACTTC
CASSLDTSRNQETQYF
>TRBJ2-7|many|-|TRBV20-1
TGCAGTGCTAGAGATGGGGACCTGAAAAGCTCCTACGAGCAGTACTTC
CSARDGDLKSSYEQYF
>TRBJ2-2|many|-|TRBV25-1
TGTGCCAGCAGTGAATATGTGTGGGGCACCGGGGAGCTGTTTTTT
CASSEYVWGTGELFF
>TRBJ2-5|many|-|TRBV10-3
TGTGCCATCAGTGAGTCGAGGGGCTATCAAGAGACCCAGTACTTC
CAISESRGYQETQYF
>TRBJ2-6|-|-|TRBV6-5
TGTGCCAGCAGGGGAACTGGGGCCAACGTCCTGACTTTC
CASRGTGANVLTF
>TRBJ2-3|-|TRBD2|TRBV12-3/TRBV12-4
TGTGCCAGCCTCCTTTTAGCGGGAGGGCCAGGGACAGATACGCAGTATTTT
CASLLLAGGPGTDTQYF
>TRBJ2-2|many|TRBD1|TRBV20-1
TGCAGTGCTAGACAGGGGGACACCGGGGAGCTGTTTTTT
CSARQGDTGELFF
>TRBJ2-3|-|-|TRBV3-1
TGTGCCAGCAGGTCACAGGGATCAGATACGCAGTATTTT
CASRSQGSDTQYF
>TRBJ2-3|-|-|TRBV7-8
TGTGCCAGCAGCCCCAAGAACGTTGGAGATACGCAGTATTTT
CASSPKNVGDTQYF
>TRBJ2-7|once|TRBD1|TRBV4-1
TGCGCCAGCAGCCAAGATTTCGGGACAGGATATTTCTACGAGCAGTACTTC
CASSQDFGTGYFYEQYF
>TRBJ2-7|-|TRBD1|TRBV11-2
TGTGCCAGCAGCTTAGGCAGGGGGCGGTACGAGCAGTACTTC
CASSLGRGRYEQYF
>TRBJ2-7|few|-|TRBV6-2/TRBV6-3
TGTGCCAGCAGTTACAGCCCAGGGAACGAGCAGTACTTC
CASSYSPGNEQYF
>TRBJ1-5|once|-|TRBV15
TGTGCCACCAGCAGCCTACTCGGAGTGCGTTTGAGCAATCAGCCCCAGCATTTT
CATSSLLGVRLSNQPQHF
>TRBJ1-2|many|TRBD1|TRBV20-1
TGCAGTGCTCTTGACAGGGTGAACTATGGCTACACCTTC
CSALDRVNYGYTF
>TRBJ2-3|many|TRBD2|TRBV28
TGTGCCAGCAGCGGGGGGGGAGTGGGCACAGATACGCAGTATTTT
CASSGGGVGTDTQYF
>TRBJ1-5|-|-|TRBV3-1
TGTGCCAGCAGCCCCTCATGGGAGAATCAGCCCCAGCATTTT
CASSPSWENQPQHF
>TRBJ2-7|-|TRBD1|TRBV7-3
TGTGCCAGCAGCCGGGACAGGGGTGCAGGGGAGCAGTACTTC
CASSRDRGAGEQYF
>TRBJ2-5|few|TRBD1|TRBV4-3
TGCGCCAGCAGCCAGGGGGACAGGGACCAAGAGACCCAGTACTTC
CASSQGDRDQETQYF
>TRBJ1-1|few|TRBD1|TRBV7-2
TGTGCCAGCAGCCCAGGGGGACAGATGAACACTGAAGCTTTCTTT
CASSPGGQMNTEAFF
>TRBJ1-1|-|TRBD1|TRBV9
TGTGCCAGCAGCGTAGGGGACAGGGATCGAGCTTTCTTT
CASSVGDRDRAFF
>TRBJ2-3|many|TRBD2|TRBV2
TGTGCCATACTAGCGGGAGTCGGAGATACGCAGTATTTT
CAILAGVGDTQYF
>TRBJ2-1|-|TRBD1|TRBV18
TGTGCCAGCTCAGCCCGGACAGGGAGCTCCTACAATGAGCAGTTCTTC
CASSARTGSSYNEQFF
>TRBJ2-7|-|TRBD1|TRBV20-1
TGCAGTGCTAGAGATGGGACAGGGGGCTACGAGCAGTACTTC
CSARDGTGGYEQYF
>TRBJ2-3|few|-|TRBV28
TGTGCCAGCGAAGGGACCACAGATACGCAGTATTTT
CASEGTTDTQYF
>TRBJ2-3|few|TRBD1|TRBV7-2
TGTGCCAGCAGCGACCGGGACAGGAGCACAGATACGCAGTATTTT
CASSDRDRSTDTQYF
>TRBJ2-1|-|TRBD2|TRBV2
TGTGCCAGCAGGAAGACTAGCGGGGCAGACAATGAGCAGTTCTTC
CASRKTSGADNEQFF
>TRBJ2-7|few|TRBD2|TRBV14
TGTGCCAGCAGCCAACAAGCGGGGGCGGGCGAGCAGTACTTC
CASSQQAGAGEQYF
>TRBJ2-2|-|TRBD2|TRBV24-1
TGTGCCACCAGTGATTTGTCGCTAGCGGGGGCCGGGGAGCTGTTTTTT
CATSDLSLAGAGELFF
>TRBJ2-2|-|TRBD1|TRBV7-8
TGTGCCAGCAGCTCGGGACAGCTCACCGGGGAGCTGTTTTTT
CASSSGQLTGELFF
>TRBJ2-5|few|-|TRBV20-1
TGCAGTGGATTAACACGACAAGAGACCCAGTACTTC
CSGLTRQETQYF
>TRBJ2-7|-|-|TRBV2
TGTGCCAGCAGTGAGAGCGGACCGTCCGGGCAGTACTTC
CASSESGPSGQYF
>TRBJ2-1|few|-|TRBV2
TGTGCCAGCACCGACCTCCGGCCCTCGGGCCCCAATGAGCAGTTCTTC
CASTDLRPSGPNEQFF
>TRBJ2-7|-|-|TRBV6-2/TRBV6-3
TGTGCCAGCAGTTACTCGGCAGGAAATTACGAGCAGTACTTC
CASSYSAGNYEQYF
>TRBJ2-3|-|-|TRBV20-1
TGCAGTGCTAGAGATAGTCGGGGGTCAGATACGCAGTATTTT
CSARDSRGSDTQYF
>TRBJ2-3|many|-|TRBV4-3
TGCGCCAGCAGCCAAGATAGACTCACAGATACGCAGTATTTT
CASSQDRLTDTQYF
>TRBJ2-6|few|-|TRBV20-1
TGCAGTGCTAGAGATCGCCAGCTCTCTGGGGCCAACGTCCTGACTTTC
CSARDRQLSGANVLTF
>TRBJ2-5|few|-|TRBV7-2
TGTGCCAGCAGCTTAGGTCCCCTAGGAGGGATCAAAGAGACCCAGTACTTC
CASSLGPLGGIKETQYF
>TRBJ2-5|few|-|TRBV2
TGTGCCAGCAGTGAAGACGCAAGAGGAAAAGAGACCCAGTACTTC
CASSEDARGKETQYF
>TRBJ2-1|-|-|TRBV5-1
TGCGCCAGCAGTCCCAACCGGGACAACTACAATGAGCAGTTCTTC
CASSPNRDNYNEQFF